This T cell receptor (delta chain) emerged from a study of gammadelta T cells in human blood. Findings and caveats of the study: Polyclonal expansion of innate γδ T cells after birth appeared microbially driven.

Comments on this clone: Its antigen is unknown. A read error may be the cause here, since a much bigger clone is one base away. The sample holds other DNA sequences that translate to the same CDR3.

The trim removed 2 bases at V and 8 bases at J, leaving 32 bases unmatched. Per germline, CDR1 TSWWSYY and CDR2 QGS. This CDR3 has 22 amino acids. TCRdb fed the RT-PCR reads into CATT to redo clone calling. The repertoire holds about 470 delta-chain clones, with roughly 16% as singletons. The genes are TRDV1 and TRDJ1; 7 bases map to TRDD3. Material for sequencing was non-Vgamma9Vdelta2 gamma-delta T cells from adult blood. The sequence was collected from a human donor. CDR3 coding DNA: TGTGCTCTTGGGGAAGGTACTTCTTATATCTTGACTGGGGTGCCATCGCCTGTCAAACTCATCTTT. Translated, it gives CALGEGTSYILTGVPSPVKLIF.